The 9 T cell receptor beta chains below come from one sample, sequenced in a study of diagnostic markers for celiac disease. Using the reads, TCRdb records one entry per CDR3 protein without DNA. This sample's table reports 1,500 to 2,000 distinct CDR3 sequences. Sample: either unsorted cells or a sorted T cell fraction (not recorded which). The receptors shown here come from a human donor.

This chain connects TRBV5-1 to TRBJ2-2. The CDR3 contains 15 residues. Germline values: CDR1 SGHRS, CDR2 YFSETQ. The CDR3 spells CASSLSTLNTGELFF. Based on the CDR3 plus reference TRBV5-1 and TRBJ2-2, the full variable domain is KAGVTQTPRYLIKTRGQQVTLSCSPISGHRSVSWYQQTPGQGLQFLFEYFSETQRNKGNFPGRFSGRQFSNSRSEMNVSTLELGDSALYLCASSLSTLNTGELFFGEGSRLTVL.

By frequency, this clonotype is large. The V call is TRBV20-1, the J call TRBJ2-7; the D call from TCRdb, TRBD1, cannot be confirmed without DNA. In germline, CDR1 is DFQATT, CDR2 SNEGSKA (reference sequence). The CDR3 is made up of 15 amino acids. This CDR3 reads CSASPNRDGLYGQYF.

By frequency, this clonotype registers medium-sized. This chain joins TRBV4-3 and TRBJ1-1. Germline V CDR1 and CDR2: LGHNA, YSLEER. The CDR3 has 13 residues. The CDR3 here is CASSQVKGRRAFF.

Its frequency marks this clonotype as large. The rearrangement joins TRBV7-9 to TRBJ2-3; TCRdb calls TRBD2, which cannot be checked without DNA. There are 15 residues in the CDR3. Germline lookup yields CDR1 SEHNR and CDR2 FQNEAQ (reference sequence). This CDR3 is CASSGGLAGADTQYF.

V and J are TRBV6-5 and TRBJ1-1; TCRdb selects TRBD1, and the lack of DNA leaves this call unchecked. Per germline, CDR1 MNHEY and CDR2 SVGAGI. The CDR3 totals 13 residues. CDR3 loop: CASSPETPPEAFF.

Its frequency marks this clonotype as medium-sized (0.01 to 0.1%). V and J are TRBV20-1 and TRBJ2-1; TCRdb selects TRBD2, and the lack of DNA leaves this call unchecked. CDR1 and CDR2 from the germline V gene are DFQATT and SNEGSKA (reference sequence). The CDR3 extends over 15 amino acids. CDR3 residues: CSAPKSASWDNEQFF.

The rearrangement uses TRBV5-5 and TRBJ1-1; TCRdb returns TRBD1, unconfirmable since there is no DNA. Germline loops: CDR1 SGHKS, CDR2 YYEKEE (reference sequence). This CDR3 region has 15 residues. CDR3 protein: CASSAFDRLNTEAFF.

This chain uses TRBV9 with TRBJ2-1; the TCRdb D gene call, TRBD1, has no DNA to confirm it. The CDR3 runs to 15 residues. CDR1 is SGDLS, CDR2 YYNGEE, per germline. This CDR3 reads CASSTREKSYNEQFF.

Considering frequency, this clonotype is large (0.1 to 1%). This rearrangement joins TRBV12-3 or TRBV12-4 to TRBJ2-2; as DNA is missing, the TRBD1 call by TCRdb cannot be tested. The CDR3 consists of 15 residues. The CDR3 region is CASRLGQGDTGELFF.